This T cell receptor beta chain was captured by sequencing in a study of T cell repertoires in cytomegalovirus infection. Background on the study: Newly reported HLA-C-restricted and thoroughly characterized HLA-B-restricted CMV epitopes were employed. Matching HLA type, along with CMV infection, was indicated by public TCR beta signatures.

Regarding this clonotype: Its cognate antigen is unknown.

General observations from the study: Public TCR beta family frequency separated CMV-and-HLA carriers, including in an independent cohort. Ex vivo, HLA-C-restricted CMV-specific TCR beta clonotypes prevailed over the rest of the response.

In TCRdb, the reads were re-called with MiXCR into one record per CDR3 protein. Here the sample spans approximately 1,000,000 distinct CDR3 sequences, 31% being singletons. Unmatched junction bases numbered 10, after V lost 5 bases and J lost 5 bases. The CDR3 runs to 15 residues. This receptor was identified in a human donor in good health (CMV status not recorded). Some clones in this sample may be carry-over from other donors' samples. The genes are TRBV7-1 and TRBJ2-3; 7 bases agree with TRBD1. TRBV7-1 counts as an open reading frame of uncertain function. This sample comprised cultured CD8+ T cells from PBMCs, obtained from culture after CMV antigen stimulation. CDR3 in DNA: TGTGCCAGCAGCGACAGGCAGGACAGGCAAGATACGCAGTATTTT. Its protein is CASSDRQDRQDTQYF.